This T cell receptor (beta chain) was retrieved from a study of T cell clones after liver transplantation. The study's findings and limits: Graft donor-reactive T cells possibly entered the graft instead of undergoing deletion.

Assay used: immunoSEQ multiplex PCR; TCRdb lists only in-frame clones, some missing. The sample lists about 80,000 clones, about 84% occurring once. CD3+CD4+ and CD3+CD8+ cells were FACS-sorted from thawed unstimulated PBMCs. A note on this clone: Its cognate antigen is unknown.

Germline V CDR1 and CDR2: SEHNR, FQNEAQ (reference sequence). V lost 4 bases, J lost 3 bases, and 11 bases stayed unmatched. The CDR3 length is 17 residues. Specimen: CD4+ T cells from blood, collected about 46 months after liver transplant. The TCR sequence derives from a human patient who received a liver transplant. Some of the T cells may derive from the graft donor. The chain employs TRBV7-9 and TRBJ2-3; 9 nucleotides match TRBD2. CDR3 DNA sequence: TGTGCCAGCAGCTCAATTAGCGGGAGTATCGGAACAGATACGCAGTATTTT. As protein: CASSSISGSIGTDTQYF. The full variable domain, its missing parts supplied by reference TRBV7-9 and TRBJ2-3, is DTGVSQNPRHKITKRGQNVTFRCDPISEHNRLYWYRQTLGQGPEFLTYFQNEAQLEKSRLLSDRFSAERPKGSFSTLEIQRTEQGDSAMYLCASSSISGSIGTDTQYFGPGTRLTVL.